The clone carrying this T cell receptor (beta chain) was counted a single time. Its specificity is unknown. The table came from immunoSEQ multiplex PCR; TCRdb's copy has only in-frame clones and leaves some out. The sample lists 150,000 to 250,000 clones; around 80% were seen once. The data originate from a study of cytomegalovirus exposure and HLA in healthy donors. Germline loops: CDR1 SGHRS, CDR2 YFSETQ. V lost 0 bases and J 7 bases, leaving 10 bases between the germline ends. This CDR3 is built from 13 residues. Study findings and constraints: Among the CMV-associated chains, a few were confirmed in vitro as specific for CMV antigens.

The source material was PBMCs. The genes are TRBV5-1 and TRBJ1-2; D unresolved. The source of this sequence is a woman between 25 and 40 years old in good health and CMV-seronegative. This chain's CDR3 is CASSLDSALGYTF. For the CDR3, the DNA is TGCGCCAGCAGCTTGGACAGTGCCCTTGGCTACACCTTC.